The 9 T cell receptor beta chains presented below share a single source sample, sequenced in a study of shared clonotypes between healthy human individuals. Terminally differentiated effector memory CD45RA+ cells were left out of the naive CD8 fraction, which was CD45RO-negative and positively selected for CCR7. TCRdb keeps only in-frame clones here, not all; method: immunoSEQ multiplex PCR. The sample holds about 2 million clones, about 94% seen once. The specimen sequenced was naive CD8+ T cells sorted from blood. These receptors were obtained from a man aged 18 to 35 in good health.

The J gene is TRBJ2-7, the V gene TRBV6-1; possibly TRBD2 for D (6 bases). This CDR3 is 13 amino acids long. CDR1 is MNHNS and CDR2 is SASEGT in the germline V gene. The V end lost 8 bases, the J end lost 1 base, and 12 bases lay between the germline ends. CDR3 DNA sequence: TGTGCCAGCGGGGGGACGGGTTCCTACGAGCAGTACTTC. Protein: CASGGTGSYEQYF.

This clone was recorded only once. V usage is TRBV5-4 and J usage is TRBJ1-1; D is possibly TRBD1 (5 bases). Germline CDR1 is SGHNT and CDR2 is YYREEE (reference sequence). Trimming shortened V by 3 bases and J by 6 bases, and 9 bases separated the two germline ends. CDR3 length equals 12 residues. The CDR3 nucleotides read TGTGCCAGCAGCTGGGACGACGCTGAAGCTTTCTTT. This sequence encodes CASSWDDAEAFF. Full variable domain (remainder filled in from reference TRBV5-4 and TRBJ1-1): ETGVTQSPTHLIKTRGQQVTLRCSSQSGHNTVSWYQQALGQGPQFIFQYYREEENGRGNFPPRFSGLQFPNYSSELNVNALELDDSALYLCASSWDDAEAFFGQGTRLTVV.

This clone was seen a single time. The genes are TRBV5-6 and TRBJ2-1; no clear D gene. This CDR3 contains 13 residues. Trimming cost V 0 bases and J 3 bases, with 4 bases left between them. Germline V lookup: CDR1 SGHDT, CDR2 YYEEEE. CDR3 in DNA: TGTGCCAGCAGCTTGGTCTTCTACAATGAGCAGTTCTTC. Translated, it gives CASSLVFYNEQFF.

The CDR3 region is CASSYSSRQQETQYF. The DNA of the CDR3 is TGTGCCAGCAGTTACTCGAGTCGGCAACAAGAGACCCAGTACTTC. V is TRBV6-6 and J is TRBJ2-5; the D is unclear. The CDR3 runs 15 residues. The germline gives CDR1 MNHNY, CDR2 SVGAGI (reference sequence). Between the trimmed V and J ends, which lost 0 bases and 2 bases, there was a span of 10 bases.

The gene calls are TRBV6-5 and TRBJ1-1; D unclear. This CDR3 has 14 amino acids. V dropped 7 bases and J dropped 1 base, with 13 bases sitting between them. Germline values: CDR1 MNHEY, CDR2 SVGAGI. CDR3 in DNA: TGTGCCAGCAAGCAGGAGGAGGGGAACACTGAAGCTTTCTTT. This codes for CASKQEEGNTEAFF.

The chain employs TRBV19 and TRBJ1-1; D ambiguous. CDR1 and CDR2 from the germline V gene are LNHDA and SQIVND (reference sequence). CDR3 length: 14 amino acids. V lost 5 bases to trimming and J lost 5 bases, with 15 bases between them. CDR3: CASSLQLLVTEAFF. Here the CDR3 DNA reads TGTGCCAGTAGTCTCCAGCTTTTAGTAACTGAAGCTTTCTTT.

The rearrangement uses TRBV6-5 and TRBJ2-7, with D possibly matching TRBD1 (6 bases). The CDR3 length is 14 residues. The V end lost 7 bases, the J end lost 5 bases, and 18 bases lay between the germline ends. Germline V gene lookup returns CDR1 MNHEY and CDR2 SVGAGI. The CDR3 spells CASTPGRGDNEQYF. The CDR3, as DNA: TGTGCCAGCACCCCGGGCAGGGGCGACAACGAGCAGTACTTC.

Turning to this clone: At one of its ends the junction is not consistent with the germline gene, which may arise from a read error. The V call is TRBV30, the J call TRBJ1-2; D possibly corresponds to TRBD1 (5 bases). CDR3 size: 13 residues. CDR1 is GTSNPN, CDR2 SVGIG, per germline (reference sequence). Here the CDR3 reads CAWSVQVPTVGAF. The CDR3 nucleotides are TGTGCCTGGAGTGTACAGGTACCGACGGTTGGCGCCTTC. Full variable domain (remainder filled in from reference TRBV30 and TRBJ1-2): SQTIHQWPATLVQPVGSPLSLECTVEGTSNPNLYWYRQAAGRGLQLLFYSVGIGQISSEVPQNLSASRPQDRQFILSSKKLLLSDSGFYLCAWSVQVPTVGAFGSGTRLTVV.

Regarding this clone: Sequence at one end of the junction differs from germline and may be a read error. The chain joins TRBV9 to TRBJ1-1, with D maybe TRBD1 (6 bases). The germline gives CDR1 SGDLS, CDR2 YYNGEE. The CDR3 has 14 residues. The CDR3 spells CAGSYGGGVTEAFF. Here the CDR3 DNA reads TGTGCCGGCAGCTACGGAGGGGGTGTTACTGAAGCTTTCTTT.